A single sample is the source of the 32 T cell receptor beta chains below, sequenced in a study of blood T cells in healthy people across ages. A second roughly 6 to 12 cycle PCR used barcoded and J-beta primers. TCRdb itself ran the 5' RACE reads through MiXCR, one entry per CDR3 protein. The sample lists more than 750,000 distinct CDR3 sequences; about 28% were seen once. These data were also filed under a second study, of T cells of mothers and their children.

Sequencing input: blood. These receptors were collected from a woman between 40 and 50 years old in good health.

The chain is built from TRBV3-1 and TRBJ2-1; 9 bases fit TRBD2. The CDR3 spans 20 residues. The germline CDR1 and CDR2 sequences are LGHDT and YNNKEL (reference sequence). V trimming: 0 bases; J trimming: 1 base; junction bases outside the gene matches: 13. The CDR3 DNA is TGTGCCAGCAGCCAAGATCTGGGGGCGGGGGGGCCTAGATCCTACAATGAGCAGTTCTTC. Its translation is CASSQDLGAGGPRSYNEQFF.

Of note for this clonotype: This may be a read error: a much more frequent sequence differs by one nucleotide. V is TRBV4-1 and J is TRBJ1-5; 7 positions agree with TRBD1. The CDR3 sequence is 20 residues long. Per the germline V gene, CDR1 is MGHRA and CDR2 is YSYEKL. In nucleotides, the CDR3 is TGCGCCAGCAGCCTGGTAGGGCCAGGGGGGACCAAATATAGCAATCAGTCCCAGCATTTT. Translated: CASSLVGPGGTKYSNQSQHF.

This clonotype was observed at least ten times. J is TRBJ2-5 and V is TRBV6-6, with D tentatively TRBD1 or TRBD2 (5 bases each). V dropped 6 bases and J dropped 4 bases, with 18 bases sitting between them. Germline-derived CDR1 and CDR2 are MNHNY and SVGAGI (reference sequence). The CDR3 has 15 amino acids. As DNA, the CDR3 is TGTGCCAGCAGACCTTCGGGGCACCAAGGAGAGACCCAGTACTTC. Translated, it gives CASRPSGHQGETQYF.

About this clonotype: A single base separates this from a much larger clone, so it may be a read error. This chain joins TRBV20-1 and TRBJ2-7, with 8 nucleotides matching TRBD2. CDR1 and CDR2 (germline): DFQATT, SNEGSKA (reference sequence). CDR3 size: 13 residues. Losses at the gene ends were 6 bases for V and 3 bases for J; bases not matched to a gene: 7. The CDR3 DNA is TGCAGTGCCCGAGCGGGGGCGATCTACGAGCAGTACGTC. Translation gives CSARAGAIYEQYV.

The V call is TRBV6-2 or TRBV6-3, the J call TRBJ1-1; D possibly corresponds to TRBD1 (5 bases). The germline CDR1 and CDR2 sequences are MNHEY and SVGEGT. Trimming left V 2 bases short and J 6 bases short, with 16 bases between. This CDR3 comprises 15 residues. The CDR3 DNA is TGTGCCAGCAGTTACCCCAAGGGGAAATCCGCTGAAGCTTTCTTT. Its translation is CASSYPKGKSAEAFF.

This clonotype has at least ten counts. The gene calls are TRBV20-1 and TRBJ1-5; D gene ambiguous. Trimming took 0 bases from V and 3 from J, leaving 0 bases between them. The CDR3 totals 11 residues. The germline CDR1 and CDR2 sequences are DFQATT and SNEGSKA (reference sequence). The CDR3 reads CSARDNQPQHF. Written as DNA, the CDR3 is TGCAGTGCTAGAGACAATCAGCCCCAGCATTTT.

This clonotype was seen at least ten times. The V call is TRBV29-1, the J call TRBJ2-7, with 8 bases aligning to TRBD1. CDR1 is SQVTM, CDR2 ANQGSEA, per germline. This CDR3 has 12 amino acids. With V trimmed by 6 bases and J by 3 bases, 4 bases remained unmatched. DNA for the CDR3: TGCAGCGTCGAGGACAGGGACTACGAGCAGTACTTC. This gives the protein CSVEDRDYEQYF.

This clonotype was picked up a small number of times. J is TRBJ1-1 and V is TRBV6-5; D unclear. This CDR3 has 14 amino acids. CDR1 MNHEY and CDR2 SVGAGI come from the germline V gene. The ends were cut back, 8 bases at V and 0 bases at J, with 13 bases in the middle. The chain's CDR3 is CASADYRMNTEAFF. Written as DNA, the CDR3 is TGTGCCAGCGCGGACTATAGGATGAACACTGAAGCTTTCTTT.

The chain joins TRBV29-1 to TRBJ1-6; D remains ambiguous. Trimming took off 4 bases at V and 7 bases at J, with 11 bases between the two ends. The CDR3 covers 13 residues. The V gene's germline CDR1 is SQVTM and CDR2 ANQGSEA. The CDR3 region is CSVAQGRNSPLHF. The CDR3 region has the DNA TGCAGCGTTGCCCAAGGGAGAAATTCACCCCTCCACTTT.

This chain uses TRBV2 with TRBJ2-3; D might be TRBD2 (5 bases). The V and J ends lost 3 bases and 5 bases respectively, with 12 bases between them. The CDR3 is made up of 14 amino acids. The V gene's germline CDR1 is SNHLY and CDR2 FYNNEI. The CDR3 protein is CASSESRRRDTQYF. The CDR3 nucleotides are TGTGCCAGCAGTGAGTCGAGGAGGCGAGATACGCAGTATTTT.

The chain has TRBV9 and TRBJ2-3; 12 bases are a match to TRBD2. CDR1 is SGDLS, CDR2 YYNGEE, per germline. Germline trimming cut 3 bases from V and 1 base from J; bases unmatched to any gene: 9. CDR3 length: 18 residues. CDR3 residues: CASSETSGGLTGTDTQYF. CDR3 coding DNA: TGTGCCAGCAGCGAGACTAGCGGGGGACTTACTGGCACAGATACGCAGTATTTT.

This clonotype appeared many times. The V and J genes are TRBV4-3 and TRBJ2-5, with 8 bases that match TRBD1. J was trimmed by 2 bases and V by 0 bases; bases with no gene match: 11. The CDR3 totals 18 residues. CDR1 and CDR2 (germline): LGHNA, YSLEER. The CDR3 reads CASSQESPGQASQETQYF. CDR3 DNA sequence: TGCGCCAGCAGCCAAGAAAGCCCGGGACAGGCGTCACAAGAGACCCAGTACTTC.

The V gene is TRBV20-1, the J gene TRBJ1-1; the match to TRBD1 covers 7 bases. V dropped 0 bases and J dropped 3; count of bases not matched to a gene: 10. This CDR3 is built from 16 residues. The germline V gene encodes CDR1 DFQATT and CDR2 SNEGSKA (reference sequence). The CDR3 region has the DNA TGCAGTGCTAGAGATCCCAAGACAGGGAAGTACACTGAAGCTTTCTTT. Translated: CSARDPKTGKYTEAFF.

The chain carries TRBV11-1 and TRBJ2-1, with a possible D match to TRBD1 (7 bases). Germline V gene lookup returns CDR1 SGHAT and CDR2 FQDESV (reference sequence). Trimming removed 5 bases at V and 3 bases at J, with 11 bases between. The CDR3 spans 14 residues. The CDR3 region has the DNA TGTGCCAGCAGCATTCAGGGGGGCTACAATGAGCAGTTCTTC. It translates to CASSIQGGYNEQFF.

This clonotype appeared a few times. The chain uses TRBV15 and TRBJ2-4, with TRBD1 matching 10 bases. With 5 bases clipped from V and 0 bases from J, the junction kept 7 bases outside the gene matches. CDR3 length: 17 residues. Germline values: CDR1 LNHNV, CDR2 YYDKDF (reference sequence). CDR3 DNA: TGTGCCACCAGCCCCGGGGACAGGGGTCTAGCCAAAAACATTCAGTACTTC. Translated: CATSPGDRGLAKNIQYF.

This clonotype was seen more than once but under ten times. The chain joins TRBV7-2 to TRBJ1-2; no definite D call. Germline CDR1 and CDR2: SGHTA and FQGNSA. The V end was cut by 5 bases, the J end by 2 bases, with 18 bases between. This CDR3 region has 16 residues. The CDR3 is CASSPSRGGPNYGYTF. CDR3 nucleotides: TGTGCCAGCAGCCCATCACGGGGAGGGCCGAACTATGGCTACACCTTC.

This clonotype was picked up a small number of times. The chain couples TRBV7-2 to TRBJ2-1; TRBD2 agrees at 8 bases. The CDR3 consists of 17 residues. CDR1 is SGHTA and CDR2 is FQGNSA in the germline V gene. J was trimmed by 2 bases and V by 5 bases; bases with no gene match: 11. DNA of the CDR3: TGTGCCAGCAGCCCCGGACTGGCGGGGGGTCCCTACAATGAGCAGTTCTTC. Translated: CASSPGLAGGPYNEQFF.

This clonotype has a handful of counts. This clone may be a read error of a much larger clone one base away. The chain links TRBV7-6 to TRBJ2-1; D remains ambiguous. CDR3 size: 12 residues. Germline values: CDR1 SGHVS, CDR2 FNYEAQ. As DNA, the CDR3 is TGTGCCAGCAGCCACATTTACAATGGGCAGTTCTTC. Its protein is CASSHIYNGQFF.

This clonotype has at least ten counts. The J gene is TRBJ2-1, the V gene TRBV7-2; the match to TRBD1 covers 8 bases. This CDR3 has 12 amino acids. Germline CDR1 is SGHTA and CDR2 is FQGNSA. V was pared by 6 bases and J by 9 bases, with 4 bases of the junction left unmatched. CDR3 in amino acids: CASSQTGGEQFF. The CDR3 bases are TGTGCCAGCAGTCAAACAGGGGGTGAGCAGTTCTTC.

Ten or more counts support this clonotype. The rearrangement uses TRBV7-9 and TRBJ2-7; 7 nucleotides line up with TRBD1. Germline CDR1 and CDR2: SEHNR and FQNEAQ (reference sequence). This CDR3 region has 14 residues. The V segment lost 5 bases and the J segment 3 bases; nucleotides outside the gene matches: 7. The CDR3 here is CASSPPGTVYEQYF. The CDR3 coding sequence is TGTGCCAGCAGCCCCCCCGGGACAGTCTACGAGCAGTACTTC. Looking up the rest from reference TRBV7-9 and TRBJ2-7 gives the full variable domain: DTGVSQNPRHKITKRGQNVTFRCDPISEHNRLYWYRQTLGQGPEFLTYFQNEAQLEKSRLLSDRFSAERPKGSFSTLEIQRTEQGDSAMYLCASSPPGTVYEQYFGPGTRLTVT.

This chain connects TRBV28 to TRBJ2-3; 9 bases align to TRBD1. The ends lost 5 bases at V and 4 bases at J; junction bases unmatched: 10. CDR1 and CDR2 (germline): MDHEN, SYDVKM. This CDR3 is 16 amino acids long. CDR3 residues: CASSPEGTGRADTQYF. The CDR3 DNA follows: TGTGCCAGCAGTCCCGAAGGGACAGGGCGGGCAGATACGCAGTATTTT.

The table lists this clonotype with a few counts. The chain has TRBV7-2 and TRBJ1-2, with a tentative D call TRBD1 (6 bases). V lost 3 bases to trimming and J lost 4 bases, with 12 bases between them. Germline-derived CDR1 and CDR2 are SGHTA and FQGNSA. The CDR3 loop spans 14 amino acids. The CDR3 region is CASSFAGVAYGYTF. For the CDR3, the DNA is TGTGCCAGCAGCTTCGCAGGGGTAGCCTATGGCTACACCTTC.

This clonotype has a count of ten or more. The chain combines TRBV4-1 with TRBJ2-3; D gene ambiguous. CDR3 length: 14 amino acids. CDR1 MGHRA and CDR2 YSYEKL come from the germline V gene. Trimming removed 0 bases from V and 4 bases from J, with 8 bases in between. The CDR3 is CASSQDTRPDTQYF. CDR3 coding DNA: TGCGCCAGCAGCCAAGATACCCGTCCAGATACGCAGTATTTT.

This clonotype showed up just once. The chain is built from TRBV2 and TRBJ1-2, with a tentative D call TRBD1 (5 bases). This CDR3 has 15 residues. Trimming removed 6 bases from V and 2 bases from J, with 16 bases in between. Germline CDR1 is SNHLY and CDR2 is FYNNEI. The CDR3 region has the DNA TGTGCCAGCAGGAGGGGCTTATACCCAAACTATGGCTACACCTTC. It is translated as CASRRGLYPNYGYTF.

This clonotype is a singleton in its sample. A much larger clone sits a single nucleotide away, making a read error possible. The chain carries TRBV20-1 and TRBJ2-5; D gene ambiguous. Germline CDR1 reads DFQATT; CDR2 reads SNEGSKA (reference sequence). The CDR3 spans 14 residues. The CDR3 DNA reads as TGCAGTGCTAGAGATATGGCGTACCAAGAGATCCAGTACTTC. Protein: CSARDMAYQEIQYF.

Concerning this clonotype: This may be a read error: a much more frequent sequence differs by one nucleotide. V gene TRBV13 combines with J gene TRBJ2-7; D might be TRBD2 (6 bases). This CDR3 is 15 amino acids long. CDR1 is PRHDT, CDR2 FYEKMQ, per germline (reference sequence). CDR3: CTSSQRNPGRYEQYF. The CDR3 coding sequence is TGTACCAGCAGTCAGAGGAACCCGGGGAGGTACGAGCAGTACTTC.

The CDR3 region has the DNA TGTGCCTCCCAGGGGTCATCGAGCACAGATACGCAGTATTTT. Protein: CASQGSSSTDTQYF. The V call is TRBV9, the J call TRBJ2-3, with TRBD1 as a possible D gene (6 bases). V lost 10 bases, J lost 0 bases, and 15 bases lay in between. CDR3 length equals 14 residues. The germline V gene encodes CDR1 SGDLS and CDR2 YYNGEE.

This clonotype showed up just a few times. This chain links TRBV18 with TRBJ2-5; D may be TRBD1 (6 bases). The CDR3 consists of 13 residues. Per germline, CDR1 KGHSH and CDR2 LQKENI. V lost 4 bases and J 13 bases, leaving 19 bases between the germline ends. The CDR3 reads CASSRTESGQPYF. CDR3 coding DNA: TGTGCCAGCTCACGTACGGAGTCTGGACAGCCGTACTTC.

This clonotype was picked up one time. The genes are TRBV7-9 and TRBJ1-2; D is unresolved. CDR1 and CDR2 (germline): SEHNR, FQNEAQ (reference sequence). The CDR3 covers 14 residues. The germline V and J ends were trimmed by 4 bases and 7 bases, with 16 bases remaining between them. CDR3 in amino acids: CASSSSPEVGGYTF. The DNA of the CDR3 is TGTGCCAGCAGCTCCTCCCCGGAGGTGGGTGGCTACACCTTC. The complete variable domain, with remaining parts taken from reference TRBV7-9 and TRBJ1-2, reads DTGVSQNPRHKITKRGQNVTFRCDPISEHNRLYWYRQTLGQGPEFLTYFQNEAQLEKSRLLSDRFSAERPKGSFSTLEIQRTEQGDSAMYLCASSSSPEVGGYTFGSGTRLTVV.

The chain links TRBV28 to TRBJ1-4; D is unclear. The V end lost 6 bases, the J end lost 0 bases, and 2 bases lay between the germline ends. CDR1 is MDHEN and CDR2 is SYDVKM in the germline V gene. This CDR3 region has 12 residues. This CDR3 reads CASRSTNEKLFF. CDR3 coding DNA: TGTGCCAGCAGGTCAACTAATGAAAAACTGTTTTTT.

There are many counts of this clonotype. V is TRBV28 and J is TRBJ2-1, with 8 bases aligning to TRBD1. Per germline, CDR1 MDHEN and CDR2 SYDVKM. This CDR3 spans 15 amino acids. V gave up 5 bases and J gave up 1 base; unmatched junction bases: 4. The CDR3: CASSGQGQSYNEQFF. The DNA of the CDR3 is TGTGCCAGCAGTGGACAGGGTCAATCCTACAATGAGCAGTTCTTC.

There are a few counts of this clonotype. The rearrangement joins TRBV3-1 to TRBJ2-3; 7 bases are shared with TRBD2. The junction had 15 bases not matched to a gene; V was cut back by 8 bases and J by 7 bases. Germline V gene data show CDR1 as LGHDT and CDR2 as YNNKEL (reference sequence). This CDR3 spans 15 amino acids. The CDR3 loop is CASGETKTSLHTQYF. CDR3 bases: TGTGCCAGCGGCGAAACAAAGACTAGCTTGCATACGCAGTATTTT.